This record concerns one TCR beta chain sequence. Its antigen is unknown. V lost 5 bases to trimming and J lost 0 bases; unmatched junction nucleotides: 9. The CDR3 has 16 amino acids. From germline, CDR1 is MRHNA and CDR2 SNTAGT. Only in-frame clones appear in the TCRdb table, and some are missing; sequencing was by immunoSEQ multiplex PCR. Of around 51,000 clones listed, about 84% are singletons. This sample is part of a study of PD-1 blockade in mismatch repair-deficient tumors. Mismatch repair deficiency was confirmed in all patients, by PCR or immunohistochemistry. A few pembrolizumab responders had their TCRs sequenced. General study findings and limits: Rapid post-treatment expansion, then contraction, generally preceding radiologic response, marked tumor-resident clones.

Sample: peripheral blood, taken approximately 20 weeks after starting pembrolizumab. This receptor was obtained from an adult with mismatch repair-deficient cancer. The chain links TRBV6-4 to TRBJ2-7; 8 nucleotides align to TRBD1. CDR3 residues: CASSPLTGQGSYEQYF. The CDR3 bases are TGTGCCAGCAGTCCCCTGACAGGACAGGGCTCCTACGAGCAGTACTTC.